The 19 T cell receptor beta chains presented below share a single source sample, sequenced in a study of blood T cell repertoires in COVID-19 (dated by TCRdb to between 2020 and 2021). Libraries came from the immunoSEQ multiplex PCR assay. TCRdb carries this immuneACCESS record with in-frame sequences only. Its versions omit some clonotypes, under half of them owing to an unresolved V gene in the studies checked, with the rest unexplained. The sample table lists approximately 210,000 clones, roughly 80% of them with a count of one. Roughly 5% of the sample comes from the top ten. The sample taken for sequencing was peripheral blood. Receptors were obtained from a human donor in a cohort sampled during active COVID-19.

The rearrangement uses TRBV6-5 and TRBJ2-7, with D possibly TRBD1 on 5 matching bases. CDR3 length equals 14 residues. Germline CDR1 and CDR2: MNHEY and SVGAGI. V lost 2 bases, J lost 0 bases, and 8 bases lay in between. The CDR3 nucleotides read TGTGCCAGCAGTTACAATCAGGGCTCCTACGAGCAGTACTTC. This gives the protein CASSYNQGSYEQYF.

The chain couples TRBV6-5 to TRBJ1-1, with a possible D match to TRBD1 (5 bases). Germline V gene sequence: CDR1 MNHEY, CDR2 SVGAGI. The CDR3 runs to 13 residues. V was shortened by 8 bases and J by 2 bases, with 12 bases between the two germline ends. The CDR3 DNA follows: TGTGCCAGCGTCAACAGGTATAACACTGAAGCTTTCTTT. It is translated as CASVNRYNTEAFF.

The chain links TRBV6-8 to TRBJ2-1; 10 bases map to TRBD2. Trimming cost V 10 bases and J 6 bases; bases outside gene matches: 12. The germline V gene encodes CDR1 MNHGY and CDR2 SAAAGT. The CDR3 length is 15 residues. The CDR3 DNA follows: TGTGCCACCCCGTATGTAGCGGGAGGAGGCAATGAGCAGTTCTTC. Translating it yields CATPYVAGGGNEQFF.

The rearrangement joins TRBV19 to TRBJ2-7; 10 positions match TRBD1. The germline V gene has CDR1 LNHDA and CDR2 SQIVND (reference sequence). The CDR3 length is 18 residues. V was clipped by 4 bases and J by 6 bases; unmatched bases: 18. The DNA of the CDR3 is TGTGCCAGTAGTAGAGCGCCCTATACCGGGACAGGGGTCTCCGAGCAGTACTTC. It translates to CASSRAPYTGTGVSEQYF.

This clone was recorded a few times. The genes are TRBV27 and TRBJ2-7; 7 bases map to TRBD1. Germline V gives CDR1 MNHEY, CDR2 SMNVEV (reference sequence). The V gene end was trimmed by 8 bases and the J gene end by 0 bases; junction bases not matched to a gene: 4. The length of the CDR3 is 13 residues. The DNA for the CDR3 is TGTGCCAGCTCGGACAGGAGCTCCTACGAGCAGTACTTC. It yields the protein CASSDRSSYEQYF.

The CDR3: CASSLGRHYEQYF. CDR3 bases: TGTGCCAGCAGTTTAGGGCGCCACTACGAGCAGTACTTC. The chain links TRBV28 to TRBJ2-7; D gene ambiguous. The germline gives CDR1 MDHEN, CDR2 SYDVKM. This CDR3 region has 13 residues. V was clipped by 2 bases and J by 3 bases, with 8 bases between them.

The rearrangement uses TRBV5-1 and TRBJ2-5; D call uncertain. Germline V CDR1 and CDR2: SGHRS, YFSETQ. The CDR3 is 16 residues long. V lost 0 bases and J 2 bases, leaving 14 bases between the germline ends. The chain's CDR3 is CASSLAGAGSQETQYF. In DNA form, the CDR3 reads TGCGCCAGCAGCTTGGCCGGCGCAGGCAGTCAAGAGACCCAGTACTTC.

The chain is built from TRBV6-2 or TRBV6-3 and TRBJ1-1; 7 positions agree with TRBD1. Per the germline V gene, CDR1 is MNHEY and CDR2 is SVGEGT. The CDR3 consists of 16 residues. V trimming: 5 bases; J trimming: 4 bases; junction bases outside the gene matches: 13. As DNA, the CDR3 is TGTGCCAGCAGTCAGGACAGGTACCTAAGGGGCACTGAAGCTTTCTTT. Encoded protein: CASSQDRYLRGTEAFF.

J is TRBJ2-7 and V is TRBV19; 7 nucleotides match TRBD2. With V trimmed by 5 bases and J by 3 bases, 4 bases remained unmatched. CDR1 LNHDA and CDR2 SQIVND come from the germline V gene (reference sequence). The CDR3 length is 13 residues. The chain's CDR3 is CASSPSGNYEQYF. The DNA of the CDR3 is TGTGCCAGTAGTCCTAGCGGAAACTACGAGCAGTACTTC. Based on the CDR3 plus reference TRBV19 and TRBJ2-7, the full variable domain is DGGITQSPKYLFRKEGQNVTLSCEQNLNHDAMYWYRQDPGQGLRLIYYSQIVNDFQKGDIAEGYSVSREKKESFPLTVTSAQKNPTAFYLCASSPSGNYEQYFGPGTRLTVT.

As DNA, the CDR3 is TGTGCCAGCAGCGTCACGACCGGGACAGGGGGCGAGACCCAGTACTTC. This sequence encodes CASSVTTGTGGETQYF. The rearrangement joins TRBV7-2 to TRBJ2-5; 12 nucleotides line up with TRBD1. The germline CDR1 and CDR2 sequences are SGHTA and FQGNSA. The V gene end was trimmed by 5 bases and the J gene end by 5 bases; junction bases not matched to a gene: 9. The CDR3 totals 16 residues.

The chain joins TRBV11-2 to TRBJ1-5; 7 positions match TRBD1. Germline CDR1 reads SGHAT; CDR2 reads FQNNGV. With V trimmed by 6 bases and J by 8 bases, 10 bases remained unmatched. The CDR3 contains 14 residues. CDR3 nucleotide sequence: TGTGCCAGCAGGGGGGACAGCCCAATTGAGCCCCAGCATTTT. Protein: CASRGDSPIEPQHF.

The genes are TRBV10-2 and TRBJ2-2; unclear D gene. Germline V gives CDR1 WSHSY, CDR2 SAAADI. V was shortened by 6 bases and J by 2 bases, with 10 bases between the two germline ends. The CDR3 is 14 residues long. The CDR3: CASRSAGNTGELFF. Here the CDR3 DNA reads TGCGCCAGCAGGTCTGCAGGAAACACCGGGGAGCTGTTTTTT.

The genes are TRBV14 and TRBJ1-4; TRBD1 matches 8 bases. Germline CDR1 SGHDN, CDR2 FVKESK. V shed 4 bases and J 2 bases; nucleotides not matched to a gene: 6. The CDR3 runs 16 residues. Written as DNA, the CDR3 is TGTGCCAGCAGCCCCGGACAGGGAATCACTAATGAAAAACTGTTTTTT. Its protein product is CASSPGQGITNEKLFF.

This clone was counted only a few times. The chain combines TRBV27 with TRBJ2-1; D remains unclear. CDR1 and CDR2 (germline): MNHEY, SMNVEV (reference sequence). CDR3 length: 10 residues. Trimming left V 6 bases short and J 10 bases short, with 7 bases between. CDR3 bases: TGTGCCAGCAGCGGTGAGGAGCAGTTCTTC. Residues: CASSGEEQFF.

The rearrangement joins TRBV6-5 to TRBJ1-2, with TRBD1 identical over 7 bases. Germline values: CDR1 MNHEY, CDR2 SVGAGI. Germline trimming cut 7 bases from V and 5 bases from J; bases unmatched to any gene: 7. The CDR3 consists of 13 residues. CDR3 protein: CASTGGQVYGYTF. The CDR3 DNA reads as TGTGCCAGCACTGGAGGACAGGTTTATGGCTACACCTTC.

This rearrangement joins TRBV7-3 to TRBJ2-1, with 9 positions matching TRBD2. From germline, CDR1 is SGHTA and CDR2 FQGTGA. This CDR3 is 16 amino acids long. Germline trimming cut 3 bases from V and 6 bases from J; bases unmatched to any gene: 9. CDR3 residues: CASSLGAGGFGNEQFF. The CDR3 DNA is TGTGCCAGCAGCTTGGGGGCGGGAGGGTTCGGCAATGAGCAGTTCTTC.

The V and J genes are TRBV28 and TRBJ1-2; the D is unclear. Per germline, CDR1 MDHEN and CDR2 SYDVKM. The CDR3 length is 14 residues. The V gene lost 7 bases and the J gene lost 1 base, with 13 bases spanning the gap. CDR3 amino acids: CASTPGINNYGYTF. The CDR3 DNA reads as TGTGCCAGCACCCCTGGCATCAATAACTATGGCTACACCTTC.

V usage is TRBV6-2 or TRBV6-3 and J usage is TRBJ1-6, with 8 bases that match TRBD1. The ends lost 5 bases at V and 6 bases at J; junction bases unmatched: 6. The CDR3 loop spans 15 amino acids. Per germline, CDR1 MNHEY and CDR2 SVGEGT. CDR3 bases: TGTGCCAGCAGTCAAGGACAGGGTGGTAATTCACCCCTCCACTTT. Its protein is CASSQGQGGNSPLHF.

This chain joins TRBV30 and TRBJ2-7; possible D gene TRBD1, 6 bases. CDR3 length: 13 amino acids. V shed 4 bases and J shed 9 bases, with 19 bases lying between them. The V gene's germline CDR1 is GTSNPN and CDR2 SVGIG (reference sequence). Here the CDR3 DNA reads TGTGCCTGGACTTGGGACACCGGTATGGGGCAGTACTTC. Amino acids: CAWTWDTGMGQYF.